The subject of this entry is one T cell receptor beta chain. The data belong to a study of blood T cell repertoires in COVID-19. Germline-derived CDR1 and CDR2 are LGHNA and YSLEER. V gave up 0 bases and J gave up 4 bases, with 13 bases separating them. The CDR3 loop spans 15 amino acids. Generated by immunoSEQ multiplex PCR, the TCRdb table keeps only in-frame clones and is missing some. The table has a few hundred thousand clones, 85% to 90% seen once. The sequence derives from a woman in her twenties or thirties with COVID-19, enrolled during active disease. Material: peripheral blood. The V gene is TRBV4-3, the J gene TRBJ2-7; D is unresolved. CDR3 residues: CASSQELVGSYEQYF. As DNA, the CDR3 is TGCGCCAGCAGCCAAGAGCTAGTGGGTTCTTACGAGCAGTACTTC.